This TCR beta chain derives from a study of T cell repertoires in cytomegalovirus infection. Germline V CDR1 and CDR2: SGHVS, FNYEAQ. This CDR3 comprises 15 residues. V lost 1 base and J lost 3, with 12 bases in between. From the reads, TCRdb called clonotypes with MiXCR, one entry per CDR3 protein. This table holds about 400,000 distinct CDR3 sequences, 15% to 20% found once. In its sample, this clonotype was seen many times. The sample comprised PBMCs. This rearrangement joins TRBV7-6 to TRBJ1-1; D gene ambiguous. The receptor's source is a human donor in good health (CMV status not recorded). Some clones in this sample may be carry-over from other donors' samples. CDR3 sequence: CASSLGRLGYTEAFF. CDR3 DNA: TGTGCCAGCAGCTTAGGCAGGCTGGGGTACACTGAAGCTTTCTTT.